Given below is one T cell receptor (beta chain) in context. The V gene's germline CDR1 is SGHRS and CDR2 YFSETQ. This CDR3 has 14 amino acids. Trimming cost V 3 bases and J 0 bases, with 10 bases left between them. The data derive from a study of blood T cell repertoires in COVID-19. Produced via immunoSEQ multiplex PCR; TCRdb's table is partial and in-frame only. This sample has 350,000 to 500,000 clones, with 80% to 90% found just once. The V and J genes are TRBV5-1 and TRBJ2-7; a possible D gene is TRBD2 (6 bases). The sequenced material came from peripheral blood. The TCR comes from a young man with COVID-19, enrolled during active disease. CDR3 coding DNA: TGCGCCAGCAGCTCAATAGCGGCCTCCTACGAGCAGTACTTC. It codes for CASSSIAASYEQYF.